The clone carrying this T cell receptor (beta chain) is a singleton in its sample. Its specificity is not known. The CDR3 consists of 11 residues. Germline assignment: CDR1 SGHRS and CDR2 YFSETQ. The V and J ends lost 4 bases and 5 bases respectively, with 4 bases between them. This specimen belongs to a study of STAT5B mutations in CD4+ large granular lymphocyte leukemia. Study-wide points: TRBV06-family usage was enriched in top patient clones (8/27) versus controls (2/35).

Repertoires were generated with immunoSEQ multiplex PCR, while TCRdb's copy carries only in-frame clones and drops some. The sample has approximately 32,000 clones, around 89% seen once; the top ten hold 0.95% to 1%. The sequence came from a human donor in good health. The sequencing input was CD4+ T cells from blood buffy coats. The chain couples TRBV5-1 to TRBJ2-1, with D hard to call. The CDR3 loop is CASSQDNEQFF. CDR3 in DNA: TGCGCCAGCAGCCAGGACAATGAGCAGTTCTTC.